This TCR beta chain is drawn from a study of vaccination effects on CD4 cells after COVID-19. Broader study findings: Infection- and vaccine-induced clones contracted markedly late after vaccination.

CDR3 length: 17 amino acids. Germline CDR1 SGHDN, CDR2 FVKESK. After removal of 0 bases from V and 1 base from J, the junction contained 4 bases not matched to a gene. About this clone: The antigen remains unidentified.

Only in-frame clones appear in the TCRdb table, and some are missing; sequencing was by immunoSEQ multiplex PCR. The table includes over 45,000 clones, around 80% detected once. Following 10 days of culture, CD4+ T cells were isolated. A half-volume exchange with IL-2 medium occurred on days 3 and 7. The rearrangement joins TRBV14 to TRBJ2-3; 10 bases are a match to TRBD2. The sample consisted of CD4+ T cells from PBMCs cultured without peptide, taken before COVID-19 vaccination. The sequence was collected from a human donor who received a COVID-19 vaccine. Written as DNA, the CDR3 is TGTGCCAGCAGCCAAGAGGATGGACTAGCGGGCACAGATACGCAGTATTTT. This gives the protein CASSQEDGLAGTDTQYF.